This T cell receptor beta chain was captured in a study of early T cells in non-severe SARS-CoV-2 infection. Study-level information: Sequencing input comprised bulk RNA from unsorted whole blood; chain pairing was not available.

This CDR3 is 15 amino acids long. The germline CDR1 and CDR2 sequences are SEHNR and FQNEAQ (reference sequence). The ends lost 3 bases at V and 8 bases at J; junction bases unmatched: 7. This clonotype was detected only a few times. No antigen is known for it. Individual cDNA molecules received unique molecular identifiers during library preparation. TCRdb re-called the 5' RACE reads with MiXCR, one entry per CDR3 protein. This sample yields 65,000 to 80,000 distinct CDR3 sequences, of which about 12% are seen a single time; 5.5% to 7.5% belongs to the top ten. Notes on the study in general: The matching step, a VDJdb search, favored anti-spike CD8 responses and missed private and CD4 specificities.

The sample taken for sequencing was whole blood. This TCR came from an adult who was a healthcare worker with PCR-confirmed SARS-CoV-2 infection or an uninfected control (not recorded which). This rearrangement joins TRBV7-9 to TRBJ2-1; 10 bases line up with TRBD2. This CDR3 reads CASSLWLAGVDEQFF. The CDR3 DNA follows: TGTGCCAGCAGCTTGTGGCTAGCGGGAGTCGATGAGCAGTTCTTC.